This T cell receptor (beta chain) stems from a study of blood T cell repertoires in COVID-19. Whole-study context: PBMCs, B-cell-depleted T cells, or T cells provided the cDNA or gDNA that made up the material.

This clone came up a few times. Trimming shortened V by 0 bases and J by 3 bases, and 11 bases separated the two germline ends. The CDR3 runs to 16 residues. Per the germline V gene, CDR1 is KGHDR and CDR2 is SFDVKD. Authors' processing steps: From reference gene primer amplification, estimates of nucleated cell counts were derived. Profiled with immunoSEQ multiplex PCR; TCRdb holds only in-frame clones, not every one. V, J and clone size are those of that table, while D and trimming were read from the DNA. This sample carries fewer than 300,000 clones, around 87% of them seen once, and the ten largest clones take over 2%.

The specimen sequenced was peripheral blood. This clonotype originated in a woman between 50 and 59 years old with acute or convalescent COVID-19. V and J are TRBV24-1 and TRBJ1-5; D unclear. The CDR3, as DNA: TGTGCCACCAGTGATTTGGGCACGGGTTCCAATCAGCCCCAGCATTTT. Its translation is CATSDLGTGSNQPQHF.